Listed below are T cell receptor beta chains from one sample, sequenced in a study of OX40 agonist ivuxolimab in advanced cancers. The protocol was immunoSEQ multiplex PCR, while the TCRdb copy is restricted to in-frame clones and leaves out a portion. The data contain more than 65,000 clones, over 65% of them seen just once; the ten biggest clones take up roughly 6.1%. Sequenced here: CD4+ or CD8+ T cells sorted from blood, sampled in a trial of the OX40 agonist ivuxolimab. Receptors were obtained from an adult with an advanced solid tumor such as melanoma, head and neck, liver or kidney cancer. CDR3s include the opening cysteine and the closing phenylalanine or tryptophan. D genes are given only for firm matches. Not all rows give a size; the values are once, few, many and, for expanded clones, a class.

CDR3nt: TGTGCCACCAGCAGCACACAACCGGGACAGAGCCTTTCCAATTCACCCCTCCACTTT; CDR3aa: CATSSTQPGQSLSNSPLHF; d_gene: TRBD1; j_gene: TRBJ1-6; v_gene: TRBV15; abundance: NA
CDR3nt: TGTGCCAGCTCAACAGGGGGCTGGGAGCAGCCCCAGCATTTT; CDR3aa: CASSTGGWEQPQHF; d_gene: TRBD1; j_gene: TRBJ1-5; v_gene: TRBV27; abundance: NA
CDR3nt: TGTGCCAGCAGCTTGGGGGGACGGACAGGGCTGGATGAGCAGTTCTTC; CDR3aa: CASSLGGRTGLDEQFF; d_gene: TRBD1; j_gene: TRBJ2-1; v_gene: TRBV5-5; abundance: few
CDR3nt: TGTGCCAGCAGTGAACGACAGGGGACGCGACCCGGGGAGCTGTTTTTT; CDR3aa: CASSERQGTRPGELFF; d_gene: TRBD1; j_gene: TRBJ2-2; v_gene: TRBV6-1; abundance: NA
CDR3nt: TGTGCCATCAGCGAGGCGGTGGCCCAGTACTTC; CDR3aa: CAISEAVAQYF; d_gene: NA; j_gene: TRBJ2-5; v_gene: TRBV10-3; abundance: once
CDR3nt: TGTGCCAGCAGCTTAGTCGGTGAGCAGTTCTTC; CDR3aa: CASSLVGEQFF; d_gene: NA; j_gene: TRBJ2-1; v_gene: TRBV7-2; abundance: NA
CDR3nt: TGTGCCAGCAGCTTAGTTGGTGCCGAGCAGTACTTC; CDR3aa: CASSLVGAEQYF; d_gene: NA; j_gene: TRBJ2-7; v_gene: TRBV7-2; abundance: few
CDR3nt: TGTGCCAGCAGCTCCCCTCTAGCGGGAGTCGGGAATGAGCAGTTCTTC; CDR3aa: CASSSPLAGVGNEQFF; d_gene: TRBD2; j_gene: TRBJ2-1; v_gene: TRBV7-9; abundance: NA
CDR3nt: TGTGCCAGCAGCTTGGGACCGCTCGGGAATCAGCCCCAGCATTTT; CDR3aa: CASSLGPLGNQPQHF; d_gene: NA; j_gene: TRBJ1-5; v_gene: TRBV5-4; abundance: NA
CDR3nt: TGCGCCAGCAGGTGGCAGGGGAGTACCAATGAGCAGTTCTTC; CDR3aa: CASRWQGSTNEQFF; d_gene: NA; j_gene: TRBJ2-1; v_gene: TRBV5-1; abundance: NA
CDR3nt: TGTGCCAGCAGTTCTGGACAGGAACCCGTACCCTACTATGGCTACACCTTC; CDR3aa: CASSSGQEPVPYYGYTF; d_gene: TRBD1; j_gene: TRBJ1-2; v_gene: TRBV28; abundance: NA
CDR3nt: TGCGCCAGCAGCCATAGATCCGGGGTCCCCCTGGGGGAGCAGTACTTC; CDR3aa: CASSHRSGVPLGEQYF; d_gene: NA; j_gene: TRBJ2-7; v_gene: TRBV4-1; abundance: NA
CDR3nt: TGTGCCAGCAGCCAAGGGGGGTTTGGAGCAACTAATGAAAAACTGTTTTTT; CDR3aa: CASSQGGFGATNEKLFF; d_gene: NA; j_gene: TRBJ1-4; v_gene: TRBV14; abundance: NA
CDR3nt: TGCGCCAGCAGTCATCTCCGGGACAGGTTCACCGGGGAGCTGTTTTTT; CDR3aa: CASSHLRDRFTGELFF; d_gene: TRBD1; j_gene: TRBJ2-2; v_gene: TRBV23-1; abundance: NA
CDR3nt: TGTGCCAGTAGTGCAGGGGTAAACTATGGCTACACCTTC; CDR3aa: CASSAGVNYGYTF; d_gene: NA; j_gene: TRBJ1-2; v_gene: TRBV19; abundance: NA
CDR3nt: TGTGCCAGTAGTATGGATACGGCAGTAAAGACCCAGTACTTC; CDR3aa: CASSMDTAVKTQYF; d_gene: NA; j_gene: TRBJ2-5; v_gene: TRBV19; abundance: NA
CDR3nt: TGTGCCAGCTCACCACCAGGGGGGTACGAGCAGTACTTC; CDR3aa: CASSPPGGYEQYF; d_gene: NA; j_gene: TRBJ2-7; v_gene: TRBV18; abundance: NA
CDR3nt: TGCGCCAGCAGCTTGGGGACAGGCGATAGCAATCAGCCCCAGCATTTT; CDR3aa: CASSLGTGDSNQPQHF; d_gene: TRBD1; j_gene: TRBJ1-5; v_gene: TRBV5-1; abundance: NA
CDR3nt: TGTGCCAGCAGCGTCGGGACGGGTTTAGGAGGCTACACCTTC; CDR3aa: CASSVGTGLGGYTF; d_gene: NA; j_gene: TRBJ1-2; v_gene: TRBV9; abundance: NA
CDR3nt: TGTGCCTCTTGGGTGGGGACCACTGAAGCTTTCTTT; CDR3aa: CASWVGTTEAFF; d_gene: NA; j_gene: TRBJ1-1; v_gene: TRBV6-1; abundance: few
CDR3nt: TGTGCCATCAGTGACGGGGCCTTTCAGTACTTC; CDR3aa: CAISDGAFQYF; d_gene: NA; j_gene: TRBJ2-5; v_gene: TRBV10-3; abundance: NA
CDR3nt: TGCGCCAGCAGCTACCGGGACAGATACCAAGAGACCCAGTACTTC; CDR3aa: CASSYRDRYQETQYF; d_gene: TRBD1; j_gene: TRBJ2-5; v_gene: TRBV10-1; abundance: NA
CDR3nt: TGTGCCAGCAGCTTAACTGCTAGCACAGATACGCAGTATTTT; CDR3aa: CASSLTASTDTQYF; d_gene: NA; j_gene: TRBJ2-3; v_gene: TRBV7-2; abundance: NA
CDR3nt: TGTGCCAGCTCACCATACAGGGTTGACACCGGGGAGCTGTTTTTT; CDR3aa: CASSPYRVDTGELFF; d_gene: NA; j_gene: TRBJ2-2; v_gene: TRBV18; abundance: NA
CDR3nt: TGTGCCACAGATGAGGAGCGTTCGTATTCGGAGCAGTTCTTC; CDR3aa: CATDEERSYSEQFF; d_gene: NA; j_gene: TRBJ2-1; v_gene: TRBV15; abundance: few
CDR3nt: TGCAGCGTTGTGAGGGATCGTGTAAACACCGGGGAGCTGTTTTTT; CDR3aa: CSVVRDRVNTGELFF; d_gene: NA; j_gene: TRBJ2-2; v_gene: TRBV29-1; abundance: NA
CDR3nt: TGTGCCAGCAGAGCCGGGACAGGGAATCAGCCCCAGCATTTT; CDR3aa: CASRAGTGNQPQHF; d_gene: TRBD1; j_gene: TRBJ1-5; v_gene: TRBV6-1; abundance: NA
CDR3nt: TGTGCCAGCAGTGTTGGGGTGGGCTACGAGCAGTACTTC; CDR3aa: CASSVGVGYEQYF; d_gene: NA; j_gene: TRBJ2-7; v_gene: TRBV2; abundance: NA
CDR3nt: TGCGCCAGCAGCCTACGACAGGGGGCGCGGGGCACTGAAGCTTTCTTT; CDR3aa: CASSLRQGARGTEAFF; d_gene: TRBD1; j_gene: TRBJ1-1; v_gene: TRBV5-1; abundance: NA
CDR3nt: TGTGCCAGCAGTTCCCCTTTGAAAGGTCAGCCCCAGCATTTT; CDR3aa: CASSSPLKGQPQHF; d_gene: NA; j_gene: TRBJ1-5; v_gene: TRBV6-5; abundance: NA
CDR3nt: TGCGCCAGCAGTCGGGCAGGGAAGTCCTATAATTCACCCCTCCACTTT; CDR3aa: CASSRAGKSYNSPLHF; d_gene: NA; j_gene: TRBJ1-6; v_gene: TRBV23-1; abundance: NA
CDR3nt: TGTGCCAGCAGTTTTAAGGGCGGGTACACTGAAGCTTTCTTT; CDR3aa: CASSFKGGYTEAFF; d_gene: NA; j_gene: TRBJ1-1; v_gene: TRBV6-5; abundance: once
CDR3nt: TGTGCCAGCAGCTTAGCGGGGGGGGCAGCGTACACTGAAGCTTTCTTT; CDR3aa: CASSLAGGAAYTEAFF; d_gene: NA; j_gene: TRBJ1-1; v_gene: TRBV11-2; abundance: NA
CDR3nt: TGTGCCAGCAGCTTTAATAAGGGGGCCGGAGAGACCCAGTACTTC; CDR3aa: CASSFNKGAGETQYF; d_gene: TRBD1; j_gene: TRBJ2-5; v_gene: TRBV7-2; abundance: NA
CDR3nt: TGTGCCAGCTCCACTCCGGCAACTGGGGCCAACGTCCTGACTTTC; CDR3aa: CASSTPATGANVLTF; d_gene: NA; j_gene: TRBJ2-6; v_gene: TRBV28; abundance: NA
CDR3nt: TGTGCCAACAAACCCGGGACTAGCGAGTACAATGAGCAGTTCTTC; CDR3aa: CANKPGTSEYNEQFF; d_gene: NA; j_gene: TRBJ2-1; v_gene: TRBV21-1; abundance: NA
CDR3nt: TGTGCCAGTAGTATTGGCCGAGGACAGCGTGACACAGATACGCAGTATTTT; CDR3aa: CASSIGRGQRDTDTQYF; d_gene: NA; j_gene: TRBJ2-3; v_gene: TRBV19; abundance: NA
CDR3nt: TGTGCCAGCAGCCCCGGGGCAGGGGCGGGTGAGCAGTTCTTC; CDR3aa: CASSPGAGAGEQFF; d_gene: NA; j_gene: TRBJ2-1; v_gene: TRBV7-3; abundance: NA
CDR3nt: TGTGCCAGTGCCCGGAGGGGGGGGCGCGAAAACATTCAGTACTTC; CDR3aa: CASARRGGRENIQYF; d_gene: NA; j_gene: TRBJ2-4; v_gene: TRBV19; abundance: NA
CDR3nt: TGTGCCAGCGGCTCCGGAGGGGAAAAACTGTTTTTT; CDR3aa: CASGSGGEKLFF; d_gene: NA; j_gene: TRBJ1-4; v_gene: TRBV28; abundance: NA
CDR3nt: TGTGCCAGCAGCTTGCTCTTAGCGGGGGGCCTCACAGATACGCAGTATTTT; CDR3aa: CASSLLLAGGLTDTQYF; d_gene: TRBD2; j_gene: TRBJ2-3; v_gene: TRBV5-4; abundance: NA
CDR3nt: TGCGCCAGCAGCTTAGGACAGGACGGCTACGAGCAGTACTTC; CDR3aa: CASSLGQDGYEQYF; d_gene: TRBD1; j_gene: TRBJ2-7; v_gene: TRBV5-1; abundance: NA
CDR3nt: TGCAGCGTTGAACGGAGGGCGCAAGGCTACACCTTC; CDR3aa: CSVERRAQGYTF; d_gene: NA; j_gene: TRBJ1-2; v_gene: TRBV29-1; abundance: NA
CDR3nt: TGCGCCAGCAGCCAAGAACGAAACACTGAAGCTTTCTTT; CDR3aa: CASSQERNTEAFF; d_gene: NA; j_gene: TRBJ1-1; v_gene: TRBV4-3; abundance: few
CDR3nt: TGTGCCACCAGCAACCATCGGGGACTCCTAGGGGGGACCGAGCAGTTCTTC; CDR3aa: CATSNHRGLLGGTEQFF; d_gene: NA; j_gene: TRBJ2-1; v_gene: TRBV15; abundance: NA
CDR3nt: TGTGCCAGCAGTTCGGGACAGGGGTACGATACGCAGTATTTT; CDR3aa: CASSSGQGYDTQYF; d_gene: TRBD1; j_gene: TRBJ2-3; v_gene: TRBV7-3; abundance: NA
CDR3nt: TGTGCCAGCAGCCCTCCAGGGGGCACTGAAGCTTTCTTT; CDR3aa: CASSPPGGTEAFF; d_gene: TRBD1; j_gene: TRBJ1-1; v_gene: TRBV11-2; abundance: NA
CDR3nt: TGCAGCGTTGTACAGGGAGGGAAAACCCAGTACTTC; CDR3aa: CSVVQGGKTQYF; d_gene: NA; j_gene: TRBJ2-5; v_gene: TRBV29-1; abundance: NA
CDR3nt: TGTGCCATCAGTGGGGGGACGGGACAGGGCTACGAGCAGTACTTC; CDR3aa: CAISGGTGQGYEQYF; d_gene: TRBD1; j_gene: TRBJ2-7; v_gene: TRBV10-3; abundance: NA
CDR3nt: TGTGCCAGCAGTGACGGGAGGTCGGCCGGCACAGATACGCAGTATTTT; CDR3aa: CASSDGRSAGTDTQYF; d_gene: NA; j_gene: TRBJ2-3; v_gene: TRBV6-4; abundance: NA
CDR3nt: TGTGCCAGCAGCGAGGACAGGTATGAGCAGTTCTTC; CDR3aa: CASSEDRYEQFF; d_gene: TRBD1; j_gene: TRBJ2-1; v_gene: TRBV7-9; abundance: NA
CDR3nt: TGTGCCAGCAGCTTTCGCTCGAGGGGCTATGGCTACACCTTC; CDR3aa: CASSFRSRGYGYTF; d_gene: NA; j_gene: TRBJ1-2; v_gene: TRBV5-6; abundance: medium-sized